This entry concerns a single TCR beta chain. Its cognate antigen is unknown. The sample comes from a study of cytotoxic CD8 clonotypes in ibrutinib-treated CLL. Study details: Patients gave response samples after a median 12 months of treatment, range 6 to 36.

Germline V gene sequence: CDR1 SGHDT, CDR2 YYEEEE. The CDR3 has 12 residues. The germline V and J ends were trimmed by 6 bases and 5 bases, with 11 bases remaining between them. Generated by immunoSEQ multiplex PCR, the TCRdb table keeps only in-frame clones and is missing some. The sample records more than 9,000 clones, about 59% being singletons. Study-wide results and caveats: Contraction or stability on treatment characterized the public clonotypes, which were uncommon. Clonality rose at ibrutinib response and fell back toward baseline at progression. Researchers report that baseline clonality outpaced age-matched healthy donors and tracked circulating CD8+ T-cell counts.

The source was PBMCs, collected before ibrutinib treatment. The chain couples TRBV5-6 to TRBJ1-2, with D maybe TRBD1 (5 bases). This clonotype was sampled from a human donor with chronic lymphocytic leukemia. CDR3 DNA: TGTGCCAGCAACTCTGGGGGGTATGGCTACACCTTC. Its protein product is CASNSGGYGYTF.